This T cell receptor (beta chain) was captured in a study of cytomegalovirus exposure and HLA in healthy donors. At the level of the study: Findings of an earlier analysis included some 120 million unique TCR beta sequences from around 180 million T cells.

PCR amplification relied on 60 Vbeta primers (plus 13 Jbeta primers). Profiling relied on immunoSEQ multiplex PCR, and the TCRdb table lists in-frame clones only, not all of them. This sample has some 150,000 clones, with 77% found just once. The CDR3 has 13 amino acids. The germline CDR1 and CDR2 sequences are MNHEY and SVGAGI. Trimming at V came to 6 bases and at J to 5 bases, leaving 6 bases not matched to a gene. Study outcomes and limitations: Most CMV-associated TCR beta chains appeared HLA-restricted in a later analysis. Most subjects had HLA-A and HLA-B alleles reportedly predicted accurately by TCR beta sequences. Listed as cytomegalovirus-associated were roughly 180 TCR beta chains.

In its sample, this clone was seen once. Its target is not known. The chain has TRBV6-5 and TRBJ2-5, with 7 bases matching TRBD2. This TCR was sampled from a woman in her twenties or thirties in good health and CMV-seronegative. Sequencing used PBMCs. The CDR3 sequence: CASRILARETQYF. The CDR3 region has the DNA TGTGCCAGCAGAATACTAGCGAGGGAGACCCAGTACTTC.